This TCR beta chain was recovered during a study of T-cell reconstitution after alpha-beta-depleted transplantation in children. CDR1 is MGHDK and CDR2 is SYGVNS in the germline V gene. The ends were cut back, 6 bases at V and 5 bases at J, with 10 bases in the middle. The CDR3 has 12 residues. Unique molecular identifiers were incorporated into the prepared TCRbeta library. TCRdb re-derived calls from the PCR reads in MiXCR, one entry per CDR3 protein. Here the sample spans nearly 550,000 distinct CDR3 sequences, around 20% being singletons. V usage is TRBV25-1 and J usage is TRBJ2-5, with D unclear. The TCR comes from a human donor who donated a stem cell graft to a child with acute lymphoblastic leukemia. This material consisted of PBMCs from the stem cell graft donor, taken from the stem cell graft. In nucleotides, the CDR3 is TGTGCCAGCAGGTCGGGTTGGGAGACCCAGTACTTC. This codes for CASRSGWETQYF.